This T cell receptor (beta chain) was observed in a study of OX40 agonist ivuxolimab in advanced cancers. As for the study in general: Patients were roughly 83% male with ages roughly 20 to 85, mean 60. Having had anti-PD-1, anti-PD-L1 or anti-CTLA-4 therapy before was allowed, and about 42% had some. Study-wide findings and caveats: CD4+ and CD8+ T cells in blood underwent clonal expansion by week 6 at 0.1 to 3.0 mg/kg. Near-lowest levels of clonal expansion characterized partial responders at 0.1-3.0 mg/kg.

The data were produced by immunoSEQ multiplex PCR, yet TCRdb's version contains in-frame clones alone and is incomplete. This table holds 70,000 or so clones, approximately 81% found once. V shed 1 base and J 2 bases; nucleotides not matched to a gene: 5. Germline V gives CDR1 LGHNA, CDR2 YNFKEQ. This CDR3 has 16 amino acids. Notes on this clone: Its antigen is as yet unknown.

Sequences were derived from CD4+ or CD8+ T cells sorted from blood, sampled in a trial of the OX40 agonist ivuxolimab. The sequence was obtained from an adult with an advanced solid tumor such as melanoma, head and neck, liver or kidney cancer. V gene TRBV4-2 combines with J gene TRBJ2-3, with 8 positions matching TRBD2. CDR3 loop: CASSQVSGTYTDTQYF. The CDR3 DNA follows: TGTGCCAGCAGCCAAGTTAGCGGGACTTACACAGATACGCAGTATTTT.